One sample yielded the 25 T cell receptor beta chains listed below, sequenced in a study of shared clonotypes between healthy human individuals. Profiled with immunoSEQ multiplex PCR; TCRdb holds only in-frame clones, not every one. The sample has 2 million or so clones, just under 95% seen once; the top ten hold more than 0.95%. CD45RO negativity and positive selection for CCR7 defined naive CD8 cells, a population that excluded terminally differentiated effector memory CD45RA+ cells. The sample consisted of naive CD8+ T cells sorted from blood. The receptors here all came from a man aged 18-30 years in good health.

This sequence joins TRBV29-1 and TRBJ2-7; TRBD1 matches at 8 bases. After removal of 1 base from V and 1 base from J, the junction contained 6 bases not matched to a gene. CDR1 and CDR2 (germline): SQVTM, ANQGSEA. This CDR3 has 15 amino acids. The CDR3 protein is CSVEGGTGASYEQYF. In DNA form, the CDR3 reads TGCAGCGTTGAAGGAGGGACAGGTGCTTCCTACGAGCAGTACTTC.

J is TRBJ2-7 and V is TRBV5-6; D ambiguous. Between the trimmed V and J ends, which lost 4 bases and 2 bases, there was a span of 10 bases. The CDR3 is 13 residues long. CDR1 and CDR2 from the germline V gene are SGHDT and YYEEEE. CDR3 protein: CASSRDGTYEQYF. CDR3 DNA: TGTGCCAGCAGCCGAGACGGAACCTACGAGCAGTACTTC.

The rearrangement uses TRBV2 and TRBJ2-5; D tentatively fits TRBD1 or TRBD2 (5 bases each). This CDR3 is built from 14 residues. Germline-derived CDR1 and CDR2 are SNHLY and FYNNEI. The V end lost 8 bases, the J end lost 5 bases, and 18 bases lay between the germline ends. The CDR3 here is CASFIGTGRETQYF. DNA of the CDR3: TGTGCCAGCTTTATCGGGACCGGGCGTGAGACCCAGTACTTC.

This chain uses TRBV11-2 with TRBJ2-7; 12 nucleotides line up with TRBD1. The CDR3 runs to 15 residues. Trimming took 4 bases from V and 0 from J; bases not matched to a gene: 1. Germline lookup yields CDR1 SGHAT and CDR2 FQNNGV. DNA for the CDR3: TGTGCCAGCAGCTGGGGACAGGGGGCCTCCTACGAGCAGTACTTC. The encoded protein is CASSWGQGASYEQYF.

This clone was observed a single time. The rearrangement joins TRBV18 to TRBJ1-1, with D possibly being TRBD1 (5 bases). Germline V lookup: CDR1 KGHSH, CDR2 LQKENI. The V end was cut by 3 bases, the J end by 1 base, with 15 bases between. The CDR3 runs to 16 residues. The CDR3 DNA is TGTGCCAGCTCACCCACCGCGACAGTGACGAACACTGAAGCTTTCTTT. Protein product: CASSPTATVTNTEAFF.

The CDR3 coding sequence is TGTGCCAGCAGCCCGACTAGCGGGAGTTTTGCCGGGGAGCTGTTTTTT. It codes for CASSPTSGSFAGELFF. J is TRBJ2-2 and V is TRBV7-8, with 12 bases that match TRBD2. The CDR3 consists of 16 residues. Looked up from germline, CDR1 is SGHVS and CDR2 is FQNEAQ. V dropped 5 bases and J dropped 6; count of bases not matched to a gene: 7.

Details on this clone: At the DNA level, this CDR3 is encoded by other sequences in the same sample as well. This rearrangement joins TRBV28 to TRBJ1-1; D is possibly TRBD1 (5 bases). The CDR3 consists of 15 residues. The V end was cut by 1 base, the J end by 0 bases, with 9 bases between. Germline CDR1 reads MDHEN; CDR2 reads SYDVKM. The CDR3 loop reads CASSLFSGMNTEAFF. CDR3 in DNA: TGTGCCAGCAGTTTATTTTCAGGGATGAACACTGAAGCTTTCTTT.

V usage is TRBV11-2 and J usage is TRBJ2-1; D ambiguous. Between the trimmed V and J ends, which lost 3 bases and 7 bases, there was a span of 7 bases. CDR3 size: 12 residues. Germline CDR1 is SGHAT and CDR2 is FQNNGV. The chain's CDR3 is CASSFSGNEQFF. CDR3 bases: TGTGCCAGCAGCTTTAGTGGTAATGAGCAGTTCTTC.

This chain joins TRBV7-9 and TRBJ2-2, with 7 bases that match TRBD1. Germline V CDR1 and CDR2: SEHNR, FQNEAQ (reference sequence). With V trimmed by 5 bases and J by 1 base, 7 bases remained unmatched. CDR3 length: 16 residues. The CDR3 protein is CASSTPGQMNTGELFF. The CDR3 DNA follows: TGTGCCAGCAGCACCCCGGGACAGATGAACACCGGGGAGCTGTTTTTT.

The chain combines TRBV19 with TRBJ2-1; D remains unclear. Germline V gene sequence: CDR1 LNHDA, CDR2 SQIVND (reference sequence). This CDR3 region has 15 residues. With 5 bases removed from V and 5 bases from J, the gap between germline ends came to 16 bases. The CDR3 protein is CASSSSPVPHNEQFF. For the CDR3, the DNA is TGTGCCAGTAGTTCCTCCCCCGTCCCCCACAATGAGCAGTTCTTC.

CDR3 protein: CASSLQGLTYEQYF. CDR3 nucleotide sequence: TGTGCCAGCAGTTTACAGGGGTTAACCTACGAGCAGTACTTC. The chain couples TRBV28 to TRBJ2-7; D perhaps matches TRBD1 (6 bases). V shed 2 bases and J shed 2 bases, with 10 bases lying between them. The CDR3 loop spans 14 amino acids. Germline CDR1 MDHEN, CDR2 SYDVKM.

The chain is built from TRBV5-3 and TRBJ2-5; 9 nucleotides agree with TRBD2. TRBV5-3 is filed as an ORF, its function uncertain. This CDR3 is built from 17 residues. Trimming took 3 bases from V and 0 from J; bases not matched to a gene: 9. CDR3 bases: TGTGCCAGAAGCTCGGTGGGGCTAGCGGGGAACCAAGAGACCCAGTACTTC. It codes for CARSSVGLAGNQETQYF.

The J gene is TRBJ1-5, the V gene TRBV11-3; 7 bases are a match to TRBD1. The length of the CDR3 is 16 residues. Germline CDR1 SGHNT, CDR2 YENEEA. The junction had 12 bases not matched to a gene; V was cut back by 4 bases and J by 6 bases. The CDR3 DNA reads TGTGCCAGCAGCTGGAGGGCTGACAGGGTGGGTCAGCCCCAGCATTTT. It translates to CASSWRADRVGQPQHF.

The DNA of the CDR3 is TGTGCCAGCAGTGCTACAGGGTTGGAGCAGTTCTTC. Translation: CASSATGLEQFF. The V gene is TRBV25-1, the J gene TRBJ2-1, with D possibly being TRBD1 (6 bases). CDR1 and CDR2 from the germline V gene are MGHDK and SYGVNS. This CDR3 region has 12 residues. Trimming removed 4 bases at V and 10 bases at J, with 11 bases between.

The V call is TRBV27, the J call TRBJ1-2; 7 nucleotides line up with TRBD1. The CDR3 is 15 amino acids. Germline V gives CDR1 MNHEY, CDR2 SMNVEV (reference sequence). Trimming removed 5 bases from V and 4 bases from J; junction bases left unmatched: 10. CDR3 in amino acids: CASSHHTGAPYGYTF. In nucleotides, the CDR3 is TGTGCCAGCAGTCATCATACAGGGGCGCCCTATGGCTACACCTTC.

The chain is built from TRBV5-6 and TRBJ2-3; 12 bases match TRBD2. Germline CDR1 and CDR2: SGHDT and YYEEEE. J gave up 3 bases and V 4 bases, and 6 bases lay outside the gene matches. The CDR3 extends over 16 amino acids. The chain's CDR3 is CASSRMTSGGTDTQYF. In DNA, the CDR3 is TGTGCCAGCAGCCGGATGACTAGCGGGGGTACAGATACGCAGTATTTT.

The gene calls are TRBV30 and TRBJ2-5, with a possible D match to TRBD2 (7 bases). The DNA end lines up better with TRBJ2-7; the J call may be wrong. The CDR3 runs to 14 residues. Per the germline V gene, CDR1 is GTSNPN and CDR2 is SVGIG (reference sequence). The CDR3 coding sequence is TGTGCCTGGAGTACCCTTAGGGGGGGGGCCGAGCAGTACTTC. Its protein product is CAWSTLRGGAEQYF.

This chain uses TRBV6-6 with TRBJ2-1; D remains unclear. V lost 2 bases and J 6 bases, leaving 11 bases between the germline ends. The CDR3 extends over 14 amino acids. Germline V gene sequence: CDR1 MNHNY, CDR2 SVGAGI (reference sequence). CDR3 sequence (DNA): TGTGCCAGCAGTTACCCCGAGCTGATCAATGAGCAGTTCTTC. Encoded protein: CASSYPELINEQFF.

This sequence joins TRBV6-5 and TRBJ2-2, with D hard to call. The CDR3 totals 14 residues. Germline assignment: CDR1 MNHEY and CDR2 SVGAGI. The V gene lost 5 bases and the J gene lost 5 bases, with 12 bases spanning the gap. In DNA, the CDR3 is TGTGCCAGCAGTCTCCACGAAGGGACCGGGGAGCTGTTTTTT. It codes for CASSLHEGTGELFF.

The chain recombines TRBV7-9 with TRBJ1-1; TRBD1 aligns across 10 bases. The CDR3 contains 18 residues. Germline V gene lookup returns CDR1 SEHNR and CDR2 FQNEAQ (reference sequence). The V and J ends lost 4 bases and 3 bases, in that order; junction bases with no gene match: 14. The CDR3, as DNA: TGTGCCAGCAGCTCCCCCCCAGGACAGGGGGATTGGGACACTGAAGCTTTCTTT. It codes for CASSSPPGQGDWDTEAFF.

The CDR3 sequence: CASSLGRTEQYF. For the CDR3, the DNA is TGCGCCAGCAGCTTGGGACGGACCGAGCAGTACTTC. This chain connects TRBV5-1 to TRBJ2-7; D uncertain. The CDR3 consists of 12 residues. The V gene's germline CDR1 is SGHRS and CDR2 YFSETQ. The V end lost 0 bases, the J end lost 6 bases, and 7 bases lay between the germline ends.

Comments on this clone: Additional DNA sequences in this sample encode the identical CDR3. The CDR3 DNA sequence: TGCAGTGCTCTGACTTGGAATGAGCAGTTCTTC. It codes for CSALTWNEQFF. The chain joins TRBV20-1 to TRBJ2-1; unclear D gene. V shed 5 bases and J shed 7 bases, with 9 bases lying between them. The length of the CDR3 is 11 residues. Germline loops: CDR1 DFQATT, CDR2 SNEGSKA (reference sequence).

The genes are TRBV16 and TRBJ2-7; the D is unclear. The germline V gene encodes CDR1 KGHSY and CDR2 FQNENV. Between the trimmed V and J ends, which lost 5 bases and 0 bases, there was a span of 5 bases. This CDR3 comprises 12 residues. The CDR3 loop is CASSYSSYEQYF. The DNA for the CDR3 is TGTGCCAGCAGCTATAGCTCCTACGAGCAGTACTTC.

The chain uses TRBV4-1 and TRBJ2-2, with D possibly TRBD1 on 6 matching bases. Trimming removed 2 bases at V and 6 bases at J, with 13 bases between. Per germline, CDR1 MGHRA and CDR2 YSYEKL. There are 15 residues in the CDR3. The CDR3 is CASSQFHRDAGELFF. The DNA for the CDR3 is TGCGCCAGCAGCCAATTCCACAGGGACGCCGGGGAGCTGTTTTTT.

The gene calls are TRBV7-9 and TRBJ2-7; TRBD1 might be the D (5 bases). Trimming cost V 2 bases and J 5 bases, with 10 bases left between them. The CDR3 loop spans 13 amino acids. Germline values: CDR1 SEHNR, CDR2 FQNEAQ (reference sequence). This chain's CDR3 is CASSLPLGDEQYF. In nucleotides, the CDR3 is TGTGCCAGCAGCTTACCCCTAGGGGACGAGCAGTACTTC.